This entry is about one T cell receptor beta chain. In germline, CDR1 is LGHNA, CDR2 YNFKEQ. V was cut by 3 bases and J by 8 bases, with 25 bases left in between. The CDR3 runs 17 residues. These data belong to a study of beta chain features in type 1 diabetes. Expressed TCRB transcripts were sequenced after all isolated RNA was converted to cDNA. Around 3.57 million reads was the average for naive, central memory and regulatory T cell samples. Generated by immunoSEQ multiplex PCR, the TCRdb table keeps only in-frame clones and is missing some. Of fewer than 650,000 clones in the sample, roughly 15% were seen once.

The V call is TRBV4-2, the J call TRBJ1-2, with D possibly being TRBD1 (5 bases). Sequencing used naive CD4+ T cells from blood. The TCR comes from a man between 18 and 35 years old in good health. The CDR3 bases are TGTGCCAGCAGCCAGGGGGACGATTATTCGAAGGTGCGGGGCTACACCTTC. Its translation: CASSQGDDYSKVRGYTF.